This entry concerns a single T cell receptor (beta chain). These data are taken from a study of control samples from healthy donors and cancer patients. The table came from immunoSEQ multiplex PCR; TCRdb's copy has only in-frame clones and leaves some out. Here the sample spans about 130,000 clones, nearly 90% being singletons. This CDR3 has 14 residues. V lost 3 bases to trimming and J lost 6 bases; unmatched junction nucleotides: 2. CDR1 and CDR2 from the germline V gene are LNHNV and YYDKDF (reference sequence). This receptor was identified in a man between 45 and 60 years old in good health. Sequencing was done on a sample of blood. The chain recombines TRBV15 with TRBJ2-2; 9 positions agree with TRBD1. CDR3 region: CATSRGQGPGELFF. The CDR3 DNA is TGTGCCACCAGCAGGGGACAGGGTCCCGGGGAGCTGTTTTTT.